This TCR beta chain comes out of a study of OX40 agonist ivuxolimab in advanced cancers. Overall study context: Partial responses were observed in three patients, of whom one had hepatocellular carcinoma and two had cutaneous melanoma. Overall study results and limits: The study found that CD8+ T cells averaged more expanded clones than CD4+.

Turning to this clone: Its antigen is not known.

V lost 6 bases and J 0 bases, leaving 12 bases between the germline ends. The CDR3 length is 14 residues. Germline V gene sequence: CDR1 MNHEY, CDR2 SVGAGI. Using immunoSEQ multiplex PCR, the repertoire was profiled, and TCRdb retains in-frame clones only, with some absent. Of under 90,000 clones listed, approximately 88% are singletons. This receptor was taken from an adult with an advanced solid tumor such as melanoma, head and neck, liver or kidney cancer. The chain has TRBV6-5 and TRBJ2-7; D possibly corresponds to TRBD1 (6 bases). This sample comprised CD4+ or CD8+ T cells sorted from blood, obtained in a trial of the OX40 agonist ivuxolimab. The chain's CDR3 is CASRYRVSSYEQYF. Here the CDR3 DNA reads TGTGCCAGCAGGTACAGGGTCAGCTCCTACGAGCAGTACTTC.